These T cell receptor beta chains were read from a single sample in a study of CD8 T cells in Susac syndrome. TCRdb fed the immunoSEQ multiplex PCR reads into MiXCR, producing one record per CDR3 protein. The table has 200,000 to 250,000 distinct CDR3 sequences, approximately 95% seen once. The specimen was CD4+ T cells from PBMCs. These receptors were taken from a human donor with multiple sclerosis. Each CDR3 is given with its conserved first and last residue.

CDR3: CASGERVRGETQYF
V: TRBV2
J: TRBJ2-5

CDR3: CASSRDYLEQFF
V: TRBV9
J: TRBJ2-1

CDR3: CASRFSGGANEQFF
V: TRBV6-6
J: TRBJ2-1

CDR3: CASTRTGGGETQYF
V: TRBV25-1
J: TRBJ2-5

CDR3: CASSLMGESYGYTF
V: TRBV7-9
J: TRBJ1-2

CDR3: CASSPREIAKNIQYF
V: TRBV3-1
J: TRBJ2-4

CDR3: CASSPQGREQYF
V: TRBV3-1
J: TRBJ2-7

CDR3: CASSSRGREKLFF
V: TRBV2
J: TRBJ1-4

CDR3: CSVETGTGGVNYGYTF
V: TRBV29-1
J: TRBJ1-2

CDR3: CASSPQGIGKNIQYF
V: TRBV28
J: TRBJ2-4

CDR3: CASSERQGRNIQYF
V: TRBV16
J: TRBJ2-4

CDR3: CAWCRTGGTEAFF
V: TRBV30
J: TRBJ1-1

CDR3: CSVAGSLSNYGYTF
V: TRBV29-1
J: TRBJ1-2

CDR3: CASSRDSYGYTF
V: TRBV2
J: TRBJ1-2

CDR3: CASSRGEGGYNSPLHF
V: TRBV12-3/TRBV12-4
J: TRBJ1-6

CDR3: CAIAGTANSPLHF
V: TRBV28
J: TRBJ1-6

CDR3: CASSVEVSSEQFF
V: TRBV9
J: TRBJ2-1

CDR3: CASAPGASGYTF
V: TRBV7-2
J: TRBJ1-2

CDR3: CASSISGTAYNEQFF
V: TRBV11-2
J: TRBJ2-1

CDR3: CASGPPPRGVPDTQYF
V: TRBV12-5
J: TRBJ2-3

CDR3: CSAVSGESTDTQYF
V: TRBV20-1
J: TRBJ2-3

CDR3: CSVATGSVNTEAFF
V: TRBV29-1
J: TRBJ1-1